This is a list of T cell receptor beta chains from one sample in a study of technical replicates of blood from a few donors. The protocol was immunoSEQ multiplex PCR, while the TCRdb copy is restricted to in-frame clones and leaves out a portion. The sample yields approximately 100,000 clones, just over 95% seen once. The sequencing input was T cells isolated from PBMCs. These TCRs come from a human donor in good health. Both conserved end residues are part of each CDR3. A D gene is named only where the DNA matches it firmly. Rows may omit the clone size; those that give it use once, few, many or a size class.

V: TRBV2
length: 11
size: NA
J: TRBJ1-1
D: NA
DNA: TGTGCCAATAACAGGAACACTGAAGCTTTCTTT
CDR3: CANNRNTEAFF

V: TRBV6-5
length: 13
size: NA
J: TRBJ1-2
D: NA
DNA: TGTGCCAGCAGTCGGCAGGGGAAAGGTGGCTACACCTTC
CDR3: CASSRQGKGGYTF

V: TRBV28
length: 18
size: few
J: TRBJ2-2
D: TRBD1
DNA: TGTGCCAGCAGTTTATTTCCCGACAGGGGGCGAGACACCGGGGAGCTGTTTTTT
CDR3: CASSLFPDRGRDTGELFF

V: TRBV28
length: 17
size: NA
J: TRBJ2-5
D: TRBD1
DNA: TGTGCCAGCAGTTCTTCCGGGACAGGGGTGGTTGGTGAGACCCAGTACTTC
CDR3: CASSSSGTGVVGETQYF

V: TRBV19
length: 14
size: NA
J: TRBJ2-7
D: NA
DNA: TGTGCCAGTAGCGGGTCCTGGACAACCTACGAGCAGTACTTC
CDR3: CASSGSWTTYEQYF

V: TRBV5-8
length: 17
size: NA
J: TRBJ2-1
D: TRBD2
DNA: TGTGCCAGCAGCTTGGAAGGGACTAGCGGGAGTAGGAATGAGCAGTTCTTC
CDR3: CASSLEGTSGSRNEQFF

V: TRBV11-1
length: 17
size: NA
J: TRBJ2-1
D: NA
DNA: TGTGCCAGCAGCTCGTACCCGAAAGGTGATAGCAATAATGAGCAGTTCTTC
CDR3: CASSSYPKGDSNNEQFF

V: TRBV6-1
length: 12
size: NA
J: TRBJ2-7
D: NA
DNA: TGTGCCAGCAGTGACTCGGGCTACGAGCAGTACTTC
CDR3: CASSDSGYEQYF

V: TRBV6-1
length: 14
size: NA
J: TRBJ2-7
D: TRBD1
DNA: TGTGCCAGCAGTGCGGGACAGGGTGCCTACGAGCAGTACTTC
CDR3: CASSAGQGAYEQYF

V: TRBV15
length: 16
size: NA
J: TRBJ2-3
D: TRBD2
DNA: TGTGCCACCAGCAGAGGTTCGGCGGGGGGCGAAGATACGCAGTATTTT
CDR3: CATSRGSAGGEDTQYF

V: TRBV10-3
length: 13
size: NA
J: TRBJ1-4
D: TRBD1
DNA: TGTGCCATCGGGCCCGGGACAGATGAAAAACTGTTTTTT
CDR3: CAIGPGTDEKLFF

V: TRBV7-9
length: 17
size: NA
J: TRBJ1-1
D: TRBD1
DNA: TGTGCCAGCAGCTCCCTGGGACAGGGCGTCGGGGGCACTGAAGCTTTCTTT
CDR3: CASSSLGQGVGGTEAFF

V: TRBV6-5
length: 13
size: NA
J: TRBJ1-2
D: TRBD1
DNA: TGTGCCAGCAGCCAAGGACAGGGAGATGGCTACACCTTC
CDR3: CASSQGQGDGYTF

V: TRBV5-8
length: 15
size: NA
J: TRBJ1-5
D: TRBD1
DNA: TGTGCCAGCAGCTTCAACAGGGGTAGCAATCAGCCCCAGCATTTT
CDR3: CASSFNRGSNQPQHF

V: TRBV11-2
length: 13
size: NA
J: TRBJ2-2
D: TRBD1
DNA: TGTGCCAGCAGCTTAGATGGAGACAGGGTCATGTTTTTT
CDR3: CASSLDGDRVMFF

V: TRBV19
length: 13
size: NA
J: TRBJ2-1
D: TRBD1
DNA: TGTGCCAGTAGTACCCGACAGGGCCATGAGCAGTTCTTC
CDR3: CASSTRQGHEQFF

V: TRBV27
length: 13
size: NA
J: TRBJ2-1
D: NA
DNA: TGTGCCAGCAGTTCTGGACAGAACAATGAGCAGTTCTTC
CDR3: CASSSGQNNEQFF

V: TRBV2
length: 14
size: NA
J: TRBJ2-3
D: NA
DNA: TGTGCCAGCAGTGAAGCGCTTGAGACAGATACGCAGTATTTT
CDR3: CASSEALETDTQYF

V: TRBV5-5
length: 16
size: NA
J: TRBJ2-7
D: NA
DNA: TGTGCCAGCTTTGGCCCGACCCAGGGTGACACCTACGAGCAGTACTTC
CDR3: CASFGPTQGDTYEQYF

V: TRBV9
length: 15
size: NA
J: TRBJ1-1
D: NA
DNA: TGTGCCAGCAGCTTAGCGACAGGTTTGAACACTGAAGCTTTCTTT
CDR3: CASSLATGLNTEAFF

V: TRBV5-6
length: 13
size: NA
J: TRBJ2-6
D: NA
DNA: TGTGCCAGCAGATACTCTGGGGCCAACGTCCTGACTTTC
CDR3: CASRYSGANVLTF

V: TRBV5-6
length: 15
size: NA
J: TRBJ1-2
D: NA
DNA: TGTGCCAGCAGCCCGACGGGGGGCAACAACTATGGCTACACCTTC
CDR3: CASSPTGGNNYGYTF

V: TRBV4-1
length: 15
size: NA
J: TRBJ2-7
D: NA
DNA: TGCGCCAGCAGCCAAGTGTCTGACACCCGCTACGAGCAGTACTTC
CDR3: CASSQVSDTRYEQYF

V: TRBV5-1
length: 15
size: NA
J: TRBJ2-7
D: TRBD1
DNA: TGCGCCAGCAGCTTCCTACAGGGGGCGAATCGTGAGCAGTACTTC
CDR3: CASSFLQGANREQYF

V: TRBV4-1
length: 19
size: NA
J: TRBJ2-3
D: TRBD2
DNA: TGCGCCAGCAGCCAAGAAGGGCGGGAGCGCCTTCCAAGCACAGATACGCAGTATTTT
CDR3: CASSQEGRERLPSTDTQYF

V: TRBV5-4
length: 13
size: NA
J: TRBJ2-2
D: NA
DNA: TGTGCCAGCAGCTTGGTCACTACCGGGGAGCTGTTTTTT
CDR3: CASSLVTTGELFF

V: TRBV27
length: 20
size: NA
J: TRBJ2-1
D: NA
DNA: TGTGCCAGCAGTCGACACAACTCTTGGGGGGTTCCCGCCTTCTACAATGAGCAGTTCTTC
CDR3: CASSRHNSWGVPAFYNEQFF

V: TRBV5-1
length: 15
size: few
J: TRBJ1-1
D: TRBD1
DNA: TGCGCCAGCAGCCAACGACAGGGCGGGAACACTGAAGCTTTCTTT
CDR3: CASSQRQGGNTEAFF

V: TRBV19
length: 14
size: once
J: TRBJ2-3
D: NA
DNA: TGTGCCAGTAGTGCGTTTGATGGCACAGATACGCAGTATTTT
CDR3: CASSAFDGTDTQYF

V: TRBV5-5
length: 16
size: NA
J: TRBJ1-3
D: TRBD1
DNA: TGTGCCAGCAGCTTGGCCCGGACAGGGTCTGGAAACACCATATATTTT
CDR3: CASSLARTGSGNTIYF

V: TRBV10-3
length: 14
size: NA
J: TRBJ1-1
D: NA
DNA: TGTGCCATCACGGGGGGGAGAGGGAACACTGAAGCTTTCTTT
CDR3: CAITGGRGNTEAFF

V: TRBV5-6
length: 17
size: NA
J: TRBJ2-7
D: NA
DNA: TGTGCCAGCAGCCTCCACCGACAGGCCCTTATTTCCTACGAGCAGTACTTC
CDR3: CASSLHRQALISYEQYF

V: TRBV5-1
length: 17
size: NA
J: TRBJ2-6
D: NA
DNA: TGCGCCAGCAGCTTGGGGCGAGCGGACTCTGGGGCCAACGTCCTGACTTTC
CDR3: CASSLGRADSGANVLTF

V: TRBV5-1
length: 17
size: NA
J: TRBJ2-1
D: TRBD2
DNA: TGCGCCAGCAGCGGGAAAGCGGGAGGCCCCAATTACAATGAGCAGTTCTTC
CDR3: CASSGKAGGPNYNEQFF

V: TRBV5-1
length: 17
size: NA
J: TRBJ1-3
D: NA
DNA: TGCGCCAGCAGTCGAGCGGTAGGACAGTCTCCTGGAAACACCATATATTTT
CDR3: CASSRAVGQSPGNTIYF

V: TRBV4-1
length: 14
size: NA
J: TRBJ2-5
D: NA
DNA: TGCGCCAGCAGCCAAGTTTGGAGACAAGAGACCCAGTACTTC
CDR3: CASSQVWRQETQYF

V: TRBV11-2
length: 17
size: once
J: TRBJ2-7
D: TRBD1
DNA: TGTGCCAGCAGCTTTACACGCGTTGGGACAGGGTTGGACGAGCAGTACTTC
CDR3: CASSFTRVGTGLDEQYF

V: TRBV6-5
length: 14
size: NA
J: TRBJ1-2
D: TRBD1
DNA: TGTGCCAGCAGTACCCGGGACAGGGAGAATGGCTACACCTTC
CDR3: CASSTRDRENGYTF

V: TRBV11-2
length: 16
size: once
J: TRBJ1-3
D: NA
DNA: TGTGCCAGCAGCCTGGGACAACCACACTCTGGAAACACCATATATTTT
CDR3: CASSLGQPHSGNTIYF

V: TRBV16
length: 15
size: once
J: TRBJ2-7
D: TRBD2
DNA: TGTGCCAGCAGCCAATTGAGGGGCGGGGGTTCTGAGCAGTACTTC
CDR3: CASSQLRGGGSEQYF